These T cell receptor beta chains were read from a single sample in a study of T cell responses to AZD1222 COVID-19 vaccine. Some clones are missing from TCRdb's copy, which holds only in-frame ones; the method was immunoSEQ multiplex PCR. Altogether approximately 150,000 clones are present, about 90% being singletons, with the ten largest covering 1.5% to 2%. Source: peripheral blood, taken 28 days after the second AZD1222 dose. The receptors shown here come from an adult who received the AZD1222 COVID-19 vaccine. Each CDR3 is given with its conserved first and last residue. The D gene is left open where the match is weak. Clone size, where shown, is once, few, many, or a class for clones that have expanded.

>TRBJ1-1|NA|TRBV7-9|NA|14
TGTGCCAGCAGCTTAGACGGCATGAACACTGAAGCTTTCTTT
CASSLDGMNTEAFF
>TRBJ2-1|NA|TRBV4-1|NA|17
TGCGCCAGCAGCCAAGATATCGGGCAGGGAAAATACAATGAGCAGTTCTTC
CASSQDIGQGKYNEQFF
>TRBJ1-5|NA|TRBV7-8|NA|16
TGTGCCAGCAGCGCAAAACAGGGCCCGCGGGGTCAGCCCCAGCATTTT
CASSAKQGPRGQPQHF
>TRBJ2-1|NA|TRBV13|TRBD2|18
TGTGCCAGCAGCCCCGGACTAGCGGGAGCATTCTCCTACAATGAGCAGTTCTTC
CASSPGLAGAFSYNEQFF
>TRBJ1-1|NA|TRBV29-1|NA|16
TGCAGCGTTTCCATGTCTAGGGGCCACCATGCTACTGAAGCTTTCTTT
CSVSMSRGHHATEAFF
>TRBJ2-6|NA|TRBV7-9|NA|16
TGTGCCAGCAGCTTAGCGGGGTACTCTGGGGCCAACGTCCTGACTTTC
CASSLAGYSGANVLTF
>TRBJ2-6|NA|TRBV2|NA|17
TGTGCCAGCAGTGGAGGGGTCCCCCTCTCTGGGGCCAACGTCCTGACTTTC
CASSGGVPLSGANVLTF
>TRBJ1-4|NA|TRBV9|NA|15
TGTGCCAGCAGCGTAACGGGGGGCCCTTTAGAAAAACTGTTTTTT
CASSVTGGPLEKLFF
>TRBJ2-3|few|TRBV4-1|NA|13
TGCGCCAGCAGCCAAGCGATTACCGGTACGCAGTATTTT
CASSQAITGTQYF
>TRBJ2-1|NA|TRBV18|NA|13
TGTGCCAGCTCACCGAGGCAAAACAATGAGCAGTTCTTC
CASSPRQNNEQFF
>TRBJ2-1|NA|TRBV3-1/TRBV3-2|NA|12
TGTGCCAGCAGCCAAGTAGGCAATGAGCAGTTCTTC
CASSQVGNEQFF
>TRBJ1-2|once|TRBV18|NA|15
TGTGCCAGCTCACCAACAGATGGGGTTAACTATGGCTACACCTTC
CASSPTDGVNYGYTF
>TRBJ2-7|NA|TRBV6-5|NA|15
TGTGCCAGCAGTTACGACCTGCTGAGCTCCTACGAGCAGTACTTC
CASSYDLLSSYEQYF
>TRBJ1-2|NA|TRBV5-1|NA|15
TGCGCCAGCAGCTTGGTACAGGGCTCTAACTATGGCTACACCTTC
CASSLVQGSNYGYTF
>TRBJ1-5|once|TRBV30|TRBD1|14
TGTGCCTGGAGTCAAGACAGGGCCGATCAGCCCCAGCATTTT
CAWSQDRADQPQHF
>TRBJ1-5|NA|TRBV28|NA|15
TGTGCCAGCAGGGGGGTAGGGGCTGGCAATCAGCCCCAGCATTTT
CASRGVGAGNQPQHF
>TRBJ1-5|NA|TRBV27|NA|13
TGTGCCAGCAGAACAGGGTACGGTCAGCCCCAGCATTTT
CASRTGYGQPQHF
>TRBJ2-1|NA|TRBV3-1/TRBV3-2|TRBD2|16
TGTGCCAGCAGCCCCCAGGCTAGCGGGAACTACAATGAGCAGTTCTTC
CASSPQASGNYNEQFF
>TRBJ2-3|NA|TRBV27|TRBD1|11
TGTGCCAGCTCCACAGGGGTCACGCAGTATTTT
CASSTGVTQYF
>TRBJ1-1|NA|TRBV11-2|NA|13
TGTGCCAGCAGCTCACAAGTGAACACTGAAGCTTTCTTT
CASSSQVNTEAFF
>TRBJ1-2|NA|TRBV7-2|NA|12
TGTGCCAGCAGCTATCCGGGCTATGGCTACACCTTC
CASSYPGYGYTF
>TRBJ1-2|NA|TRBV4-1|TRBD1|15
TGCGCCAGCAGCCAGGGACAGGGGTTAAACTATGGCTACACCTTC
CASSQGQGLNYGYTF
>TRBJ2-1|NA|TRBV25-1|TRBD2|15
TGTGCCAGCAGTGTCTTTAGCGGGAGTTACAATGAGCAGTTCTTC
CASSVFSGSYNEQFF
>TRBJ1-5|NA|TRBV2|NA|11
TGTGCCAGCAGCCGCAATCAGCCCCAGCATTTT
CASSRNQPQHF
>TRBJ2-1|NA|TRBV20-1|NA|11
TGCAGTGCTGCCCAGCCCAATGAGCAGTTCTTC
CSAAQPNEQFF
>TRBJ1-1|NA|TRBV9|NA|13
TGTGCCAGCAGCGTTACAGGGAGCACTGAAGCTTTCTTT
CASSVTGSTEAFF
>TRBJ2-3|NA|TRBV7-2|NA|12
TGTGCCAGCAGCCCAGGAGGCGATACGCAGTATTTT
CASSPGGDTQYF
>TRBJ2-2|NA|TRBV4-1|NA|15
TGCGCCAGCAGCCAAGAGTGGTCGTTGAGCGGGGAGCTGTTTTTT
CASSQEWSLSGELFF
>TRBJ1-2|NA|TRBV14|NA|15
TGTGCCAGCAGCCAAGATTGGGGACGTCTCTATGGCTACACCTTC
CASSQDWGRLYGYTF
>TRBJ2-5|few|TRBV7-9|NA|14
TGTGCCAGCAGCTTACCTTCGGGTGGAGAGACCCAGTACTTC
CASSLPSGGETQYF
>TRBJ1-6|NA|TRBV7-9|NA|17
TGTGCCAGCAGCTCCCCAAGGGGGTCTACAGTTAATTCACCCCTCCACTTT
CASSSPRGSTVNSPLHF
>TRBJ1-6|NA|TRBV11-3|TRBD1|13
TGTGCCAGCAGGGGAGGGGGCAATTCACCCCTCCACTTT
CASRGGGNSPLHF
>TRBJ1-5|NA|TRBV19|NA|14
TGTGCCAGTAGTATGGGGCAGAAAAATCAGCCCCAGCATTTT
CASSMGQKNQPQHF
>TRBJ2-7|few|TRBV2|NA|13
TGTGCCAGCAGCTTCTCCCCGGGTGTCGAGCAGTACTTC
CASSFSPGVEQYF
>TRBJ1-1|NA|TRBV6-2/TRBV6-3|TRBD1|16
TGTGCCAGCAGTGTACCTCCCGGGACAGGGAACACTGAAGCTTTCTTT
CASSVPPGTGNTEAFF
>TRBJ2-2|NA|TRBV7-9|NA|15
TGTGCCAGCAGCTTAGAGGCTACCTCGGACGGGGAGCTGTTTTTT
CASSLEATSDGELFF
>TRBJ2-1|NA|TRBV9|TRBD2|18
TGTGCCAGCAGCGTAGGCCCCGACGGACTAGCTCCGTACAATGAGCAGTTCTTC
CASSVGPDGLAPYNEQFF
>TRBJ1-1|NA|TRBV6-1|NA|13
TGTGCCAGCAGTGAATTGGGCGGCCCTGAAGCTTTCTTT
CASSELGGPEAFF
>TRBJ2-3|NA|TRBV7-2|NA|15
TGTGCCAGCAGCAAAAGGCCGGACAGCACAGATACGCAGTATTTT
CASSKRPDSTDTQYF
>TRBJ1-1|NA|TRBV6-4|NA|17
TGTGCCAGCAGTGACTCGTCAATAAGGGGTTGGGACACTGAAGCTTTCTTT
CASSDSSIRGWDTEAFF
>TRBJ2-1|NA|TRBV6-5|NA|14
TGTGCCAGCAGTTACGAGCGATCCTACAATGAGCAGTTCTTC
CASSYERSYNEQFF
>TRBJ2-2|NA|TRBV5-4|TRBD2|15
TGTGCCAGCAGCATCAGCGGGGGGCCGACCGGGGAGCTGTTTTTT
CASSISGGPTGELFF
>TRBJ1-5|NA|TRBV27|NA|13
TGTGCCAGCAGGGGCGGTTATTATCAGCCCCAGCATTTT
CASRGGYYQPQHF
>TRBJ1-2|NA|TRBV7-8|NA|15
TGTGCCAGCAGCTTAGTAGACAGGTTAAACTATGGCTACACCTTC
CASSLVDRLNYGYTF